These 21 T cell receptor beta chains share one sample of origin, sequenced in a study of shared clonotypes between healthy human individuals. Using immunoSEQ multiplex PCR, the repertoire was profiled, and TCRdb retains in-frame clones only, with some absent. The sample holds about 580,000 clones, about 98% seen once. The naive CD8 fraction comprised CD45RO-negative cells positively selected for CCR7 and excluded terminally differentiated effector memory CD45RA+ cells. Sequenced material: naive CD8+ T cells sorted from blood. The receptor source for this set is a man aged 25 to 40 in good health.

The chain couples TRBV27 to TRBJ2-3; D is ambiguous. The ends were cut back, 0 bases at V and 6 bases at J, with 16 bases in the middle. CDR1 is MNHEY and CDR2 is SMNVEV in the germline V gene (reference sequence). This CDR3 has 16 amino acids. The CDR3 protein is CASSLSRLVLSDTQYF. DNA for the CDR3: TGTGCCAGCAGTTTATCGAGGCTAGTGTTGTCGGATACGCAGTATTTT.

The rearrangement uses TRBV15 and TRBJ2-5, with D unresolved. Germline values: CDR1 LNHNV, CDR2 YYDKDF (reference sequence). V gave up 1 base and J gave up 1 base, with 4 bases separating them. The CDR3 has 13 residues. CDR3: CATSRASQETQYF. CDR3 nucleotides: TGTGCCACCAGCAGAGCCTCCCAAGAGACCCAGTACTTC.

The chain joins TRBV7-6 to TRBJ2-1; D remains ambiguous. Germline V gene sequence: CDR1 SGHVS, CDR2 FNYEAQ. Trimming took off 3 bases at V and 10 bases at J, with 13 bases between the two ends. The CDR3 contains 13 residues. CDR3 protein: CASSLGLNPEQFF. In DNA, the CDR3 is TGTGCCAGCAGCTTGGGCTTAAACCCAGAGCAGTTCTTC.

The chain recombines TRBV13 with TRBJ2-3; 8 nucleotides line up with TRBD2. V lost 4 bases and J lost 6; bases outside the gene matches: 9. This CDR3 is 15 amino acids long. Germline CDR1 and CDR2: PRHDT and FYEKMQ (reference sequence). CDR3 residues: CASSSRDQRGDTQYF. CDR3 sequence (DNA): TGTGCCAGCAGCTCCCGTGACCAGCGGGGGGATACGCAGTATTTT.

This clone was seen once. This chain joins TRBV28 and TRBJ1-2, with 7 bases lining up with TRBD1. Germline V gene sequence: CDR1 MDHEN, CDR2 SYDVKM. Trimming took 4 bases from V and 5 from J; bases not matched to a gene: 10. The CDR3 spans 15 residues. The CDR3 nucleotides read TGTGCCAGCAGTTCGGGACAGCAATCCTTATATGGCTACACCTTC. It translates to CASSSGQQSLYGYTF.

The chain recombines TRBV13 with TRBJ2-1, with a possible D match to TRBD1 (5 bases). The CDR3 loop spans 13 amino acids. Trimming shortened V by 1 base and J by 7 bases, and 8 bases separated the two germline ends. The germline V gene has CDR1 PRHDT and CDR2 FYEKMQ (reference sequence). In nucleotides, the CDR3 is TGTGCCAGCAGCTTAGAGGGGCGAAATGAGCAGTTCTTC. Translated, it gives CASSLEGRNEQFF.

This sequence joins TRBV27 and TRBJ2-1, with 7 positions matching TRBD2. The CDR3 sequence is 14 residues long. V gave up 8 bases and J gave up 8 bases; unmatched junction bases: 12. The germline V gene encodes CDR1 MNHEY and CDR2 SMNVEV (reference sequence). CDR3 coding DNA: TGTGCCAGCCGCGCGGGGGATCCCTTATATGAGCAGTTCTTC. Translated, it gives CASRAGDPLYEQFF.

The J gene is TRBJ2-3, the V gene TRBV7-9, with D possibly being TRBD2 (6 bases). The CDR3 runs to 15 residues. The V end was cut by 3 bases, the J end by 6 bases, with 16 bases between. Germline lookup yields CDR1 SEHNR and CDR2 FQNEAQ (reference sequence). CDR3 protein: CASSLFGGSYDTQYF. DNA for the CDR3: TGTGCCAGCAGCTTGTTCGGGGGTTCGTACGATACGCAGTATTTT.

The chain carries TRBV2 and TRBJ2-7; 8 nucleotides line up with TRBD1. V trimming: 8 bases; J trimming: 4 bases; junction bases outside the gene matches: 4. Per germline, CDR1 SNHLY and CDR2 FYNNEI. The CDR3 has 12 amino acids. The CDR3 reads CASRDRLYEQYF. CDR3 nucleotides: TGTGCCAGCCGGGACAGGTTGTACGAGCAGTACTTC.

The rearrangement links TRBV2 to TRBJ1-5; no firm D call. V was pared by 1 base and J by 6 bases, with 10 bases between. Germline V CDR1 and CDR2: SNHLY, FYNNEI. This CDR3 spans 14 amino acids. In nucleotides, the CDR3 is TGTGCCAGCAGTGAAGGGACGAGTACTCAGCCCCAGCATTTT. Translating it yields CASSEGTSTQPQHF.

The chain uses TRBV5-5 and TRBJ2-7; 7 nucleotides align to TRBD1. The V and J ends lost 4 bases and 2 bases, in that order; junction bases with no gene match: 6. This CDR3 comprises 14 residues. Germline V gene sequence: CDR1 SGHKS, CDR2 YYEKEE (reference sequence). The CDR3 bases are TGTGCCAGCAGCGGGGGACAGTTCCCCTACGAGCAGTACTTC. Translated, it gives CASSGGQFPYEQYF. Full variable domain (remainder filled in from reference TRBV5-5 and TRBJ2-7): DAGVTQSPTHLIKTRGQQVTLRCSPISGHKSVSWYQQVLGQGPQFIFQYYEKEERGRGNFPDRFSARQFPNYSSELNVNALLLGDSALYLCASSGGQFPYEQYFGPGTRLTVT.

The chain joins TRBV6-5 to TRBJ1-2; possible D gene TRBD1, 5 bases. The CDR3 spans 15 residues. Looked up from germline, CDR1 is MNHEY and CDR2 is SVGAGI. Trimming took off 0 bases at V and 4 bases at J, with 12 bases between the two ends. The CDR3 DNA reads TGTGCCAGCAGTTACTCGGGGGGTAAGGGCTATGGCTACACCTTC. It codes for CASSYSGGKGYGYTF.

The chain carries TRBV29-1 and TRBJ2-7, with 9 bases lining up with TRBD1. The V segment lost 0 bases and the J segment 0 bases; nucleotides outside the gene matches: 6. The germline V gene has CDR1 SQVTM and CDR2 ANQGSEA. There are 16 residues in the CDR3. The DNA of the CDR3 is TGCAGCGTTGAAGAAGCCGGGACAGGGAGCTCCTACGAGCAGTACTTC. The encoded protein is CSVEEAGTGSSYEQYF.

The V gene is TRBV9, the J gene TRBJ2-1; TRBD2 matches 7 bases. J gave up 2 bases and V 5 bases, and 7 bases lay outside the gene matches. CDR1 and CDR2 from the germline V gene are SGDLS and YYNGEE. The CDR3 spans 15 residues. The CDR3 DNA reads TGTGCCAGCAGTGGGGCGGGAGTCCCCTACAATGAGCAGTTCTTC. It translates to CASSGAGVPYNEQFF.

This clone was detected once. The chain joins TRBV4-3 to TRBJ1-5, with D maybe TRBD1 (6 bases). This CDR3 has 15 amino acids. Trimming left V 0 bases short and J 6 bases short, with 12 bases between. The germline V gene encodes CDR1 LGHNA and CDR2 YSLEER. The CDR3 DNA is TGCGCCAGCAGCCAAGATCGGGGGCTAGGTCAGCCCCAGCATTTT. It translates to CASSQDRGLGQPQHF.

The chain has TRBV28 and TRBJ1-3; tentative D call: TRBD1 (5 bases). The V gene's germline CDR1 is MDHEN and CDR2 SYDVKM. The V end was cut by 6 bases, the J end by 0 bases, with 9 bases between. CDR3 length equals 14 residues. CDR3 sequence (DNA): TGTGCCAGCAGCCAGGGCACCTCTGGAAACACCATATATTTT. Translation gives CASSQGTSGNTIYF. Together with reference TRBV28 and TRBJ1-3, the CDR3 gives the full variable domain: DVKVTQSSRYLVKRTGEKVFLECVQDMDHENMFWYRQDPGLGLRLIYFSYDVKMKEKGDIPEGYSVSREKKERFSLILESASTNQTSMYLCASSQGTSGNTIYFGEGSWLTVV.

This clone was observed once. The CDR3 DNA reads TGCAGCGTCCGGGAACCTACTAACTATGGCTACACCTTC. It codes for CSVREPTNYGYTF. The rearrangement uses TRBV29-1 and TRBJ1-2, with unresolved D. Deletions cut 6 bases from V and 0 bases from J, with 11 bases between. Germline-derived CDR1 and CDR2 are SQVTM and ANQGSEA. CDR3 length: 13 amino acids.

This sequence joins TRBV29-1 and TRBJ1-1, with TRBD1 matching over 8 bases. The CDR3 runs to 9 residues. J gave up 10 bases and V 7 bases, and 2 bases lay outside the gene matches. In germline, CDR1 is SQVTM, CDR2 ANQGSEA. In DNA, the CDR3 is TGCAGCGATGGACAGGGAGCTTTCTTT. Protein sequence: CSDGQGAFF.

This rearrangement joins TRBV27 to TRBJ2-7; possible D gene TRBD2, 5 bases. V shed 8 bases and J shed 2 bases, with 16 bases lying between them. Per the germline V gene, CDR1 is MNHEY and CDR2 is SMNVEV (reference sequence). The CDR3 spans 14 residues. DNA of the CDR3: TGTGCCAGCCAGAAACTAGGCCAGGCCTACGAGCAGTACTTC. Protein product: CASQKLGQAYEQYF.

The chain combines TRBV5-4 with TRBJ2-7; 9 bases line up with TRBD2. The CDR3 totals 17 residues. Germline trimming cut 1 base from V and 3 bases from J; bases unmatched to any gene: 11. Germline CDR1 SGHNT, CDR2 YYREEE (reference sequence). The CDR3 sequence is CASSLTGLANGVYEQYF. DNA of the CDR3: TGTGCCAGCAGCTTGACGGGACTAGCAAATGGGGTCTACGAGCAGTACTTC.

In its sample, this clone was seen once. The gene calls are TRBV5-4 and TRBJ2-2; possibly TRBD1 for D (8 bases). V was clipped by 4 bases and J by 3 bases, with 13 bases between them. Germline CDR1 SGHNT, CDR2 YYREEE (reference sequence). CDR3 length: 15 amino acids. CDR3 sequence reads: CASSKAGQDTGELFF. In nucleotides, the CDR3 is TGTGCCAGCAGCAAAGCGGGACAGGACACCGGGGAGCTGTTTTTT.